This TCR beta chain was observed in a study of CD8+CD57+ T cells in acquired aplastic anemia. Patients included in sequencing had previously demonstrated CD8+CD57+ cell expansion by flow cytometry. Concerning this clonotype itself: Its target is unknown.

Genomic DNA acted as the template from which TCR beta VDJ combination and CDR3 sequence profiling were carried out. TCRdb re-called the reads through MiXCR, storing one row per CDR3 protein. The table has 150,000 or so distinct CDR3 sequences, more than 40% seen once. Study conclusions and caveats: Patients showed no significant difference from controls in CD8+ Simpson's diversity.

Germline V gene data show CDR1 as SNHLY and CDR2 as FYNNEI. This CDR3 spans 13 amino acids. Trimming cost V 0 bases and J 9 bases, with 9 bases left between them. J is TRBJ2-1 and V is TRBV2; D gene uncertain. The sample taken for sequencing was sorted CD4+, CD8+, or CD8+CD57+ T cells (not recorded which) from PBMCs. The source of this sequence is a human donor with aplastic anemia. Here the CDR3 DNA reads TGTGCCAGCAGTGAAGCGCCCGGAGTTGAGCAGTTCTTC. It specifies CASSEAPGVEQFF.